A selection of T cell receptor beta chains follows, all from one sample in a study of shared clonotypes between healthy human individuals. Sequencing was performed with immunoSEQ multiplex PCR; in TCRdb, only in-frame clones are kept and a portion is missing. The sample carries some 2 million clones, approximately 95% recorded once. Sequencing input: naive CD4+ T cells sorted from blood. All receptors derive from a man aged 18 to 30 in good health. Each CDR3 is given with its conserved first and last residue. The D gene is left open where the match is weak. Where a row states a size, it is once, few, many or the class of an expanded clone; other rows omit it.

>NA|TRBJ1-5|TRBV6-6|NA
CASSYRQANQPQHF
TGTGCCAGCAGTTATCGGCAGGCGAATCAGCCCCAGCATTTT
>NA|TRBJ1-1|TRBV30|NA
CAWSQSNAGTEAFF
TGTGCCTGGAGCCAGTCTAATGCGGGTACTGAAGCTTTCTTT
>NA|TRBJ2-7|TRBV29-1|NA
CSALVSYEQYF
TGCAGCGCCTTAGTGTCCTACGAGCAGTACTTC
>few|TRBJ1-1|TRBV28|NA
CASSLQNTEAFF
TGTGCCAGCAGTTTGCAGAACACTGAAGCTTTCTTT
>NA|TRBJ2-3|TRBV5-1|TRBD1
CASSPRQGAIDTQYF
TGCGCCAGCAGCCCACGACAGGGGGCTATAGATACGCAGTATTTT
>NA|TRBJ2-2|TRBV6-1|NA
CASMQNTGELFF
TGTGCCAGCATGCAGAACACCGGGGAGCTGTTTTTT
>NA|TRBJ2-7|TRBV7-9|NA
CASRTGGGNSYEQYF
TGTGCCAGCAGAACGGGTGGAGGGAACTCCTACGAGCAGTACTTC
>NA|TRBJ2-7|TRBV7-9|TRBD2
CASSPSAGGGYEQYF
TGTGCCAGCAGCCCCTCAGCGGGAGGCGGCTACGAGCAGTACTTC
>NA|TRBJ2-5|TRBV9|NA
CASSVGHNGETQYF
TGTGCCAGCAGCGTAGGCCACAACGGGGAGACCCAGTACTTC
>few|TRBJ2-1|TRBV19|TRBD2
CASSLRGETYNEQFF
TGTGCCAGTAGTCTGCGGGGGGAAACCTACAATGAGCAGTTCTTC
>NA|TRBJ1-6|TRBV9|NA
CASSNTGSYNSPLHF
TGTGCCAGCAGCAACACAGGGTCCTATAATTCACCCCTCCACTTT
>once|TRBJ1-4|TRBV6-5|NA
CASSRLNEKLFF
TGTGCCAGCAGTAGGCTAAATGAAAAACTGTTTTTT
>NA|TRBJ2-1|TRBV5-1|TRBD2
CASSLGSLAGSEQFF
TGCGCCAGCAGCTTGGGCTCGCTAGCGGGAAGTGAGCAGTTCTTC
>NA|TRBJ1-1|TRBV28|NA
CASSLRVYTEAFF
TGTGCCAGCAGTTTAAGGGTCTACACTGAAGCTTTCTTT
>NA|TRBJ2-7|TRBV6-5|NA
CASSYGRAASEQYF
TGTGCCAGCAGTTACGGCAGGGCAGCCTCCGAGCAGTACTTC
>NA|TRBJ2-1|TRBV9|NA
CASSNGAATYNEQFF
TGTGCCAGCAGCAATGGGGCGGCCACCTACAATGAGCAGTTCTTC
>NA|TRBJ1-1|TRBV5-5|NA
CASSLEARSFF
TGTGCCAGCAGCTTGGAGGCGAGATCTTTCTTT
>NA|TRBJ2-2|TRBV5-1|TRBD2
CASSFGEGRGELFF
TGCGCCAGCAGCTTTGGGGAGGGTCGCGGGGAGCTGTTTTTT
>NA|TRBJ1-2|TRBV7-9|NA
CASSPYNYGYTF
TGTGCCAGCAGCCCCTATAACTATGGCTACACCTTC
>NA|TRBJ2-3|TRBV29-1|TRBD2
CSVGVGGLPDTQYF
TGCAGCGTTGGCGTGGGAGGGCTCCCCGATACGCAGTATTTT
>NA|TRBJ1-6|TRBV19|NA
CASSSSDRENSPLHF
TGTGCCAGTAGTTCCTCGGACAGAGAAAATTCACCCCTCCACTTT
>NA|TRBJ2-2|TRBV27|TRBD2
CASSLSATSGRPRTGELFF
TGTGCCAGCAGTTTATCGGCGACTAGCGGGAGGCCTCGCACCGGGGAGCTGTTTTTT
>NA|TRBJ2-5|TRBV5-1|TRBD2
CASSLPSGAQETQYF
TGCGCCAGCAGCCTACCTAGCGGGGCCCAAGAGACCCAGTACTTC
>NA|TRBJ1-1|TRBV5-5|NA
CASSWATGNTEAFF
TGTGCCAGCAGCTGGGCGACAGGGAACACTGAAGCTTTCTTT
>NA|TRBJ2-3|TRBV4-3|TRBD2
CASSQGRGGSTDTQYF
TGCGCCAGCAGCCAAGGTCGGGGGGGTTCCACAGATACGCAGTATTTT
>NA|TRBJ2-7|TRBV6-6|NA
CASSSSTLDSYEQYF
TGTGCCAGCAGTTCATCTACCTTGGACAGCTACGAGCAGTACTTC
>NA|TRBJ2-1|TRBV6-6|TRBD2
CASSQLAPDYNEQFF
TGTGCCAGCAGCCAACTAGCGCCTGACTACAATGAGCAGTTCTTC
>NA|TRBJ2-7|TRBV28|TRBD1
CASSANRGLLMYEQYF
TGTGCCAGCAGTGCTAACAGGGGGCTTTTAATGTACGAGCAGTACTTC
>NA|TRBJ2-5|TRBV7-9|TRBD2
CASSLSGAGSWETQYF
TGTGCCAGCAGCTTAAGTGGAGCGGGAAGCTGGGAGACCCAGTACTTC
>NA|TRBJ1-4|TRBV7-6|TRBD1
CASSLGQVLNEKLFF
TGTGCCAGCAGCTTGGGACAGGTGTTAAATGAAAAACTGTTTTTT
>NA|TRBJ2-1|TRBV6-6|TRBD1
CASRPGQATYNEQFF
TGTGCCAGCAGGCCTGGACAGGCCACCTACAATGAGCAGTTCTTC
>NA|TRBJ2-5|TRBV5-1|NA
CASSSSGTGETQYF
TGCGCCAGCAGCTCCTCCGGGACGGGGGAGACCCAGTACTTC
>NA|TRBJ1-3|TRBV9|NA
CASSVQDSPAGNTIYF
TGTGCCAGCAGCGTCCAGGACAGCCCGGCAGGAAACACCATATATTTT
>NA|TRBJ2-7|TRBV10-1|NA
CASSINSYEQYF
TGCGCCAGCAGTATTAACTCCTACGAGCAGTACTTC
>NA|TRBJ1-4|TRBV19|NA
CASKVGGNEKLFF
TGTGCCAGTAAGGTGGGAGGAAATGAAAAACTGTTTTTT
>NA|TRBJ2-2|TRBV5-6|NA
CASSLLARDTGELFF
TGTGCCAGCAGCTTACTAGCTCGAGACACCGGGGAGCTGTTTTTT
>NA|TRBJ2-7|TRBV7-2|NA
CASSLAMGSSYEQYF
TGTGCCAGCAGCTTAGCGATGGGGAGCTCCTACGAGCAGTACTTC
>NA|TRBJ2-5|TRBV19|NA
CASRRSTGPQETQYF
TGTGCCAGTAGACGTTCAACAGGGCCCCAAGAGACCCAGTACTTC
>NA|TRBJ1-3|TRBV6-5|NA
CASTAPGSGGNTIYF
TGTGCCAGCACCGCGCCGGGGTCGGGTGGAAACACCATATATTTT
>NA|TRBJ2-3|TRBV5-1|TRBD2
CASRTSGGRGTDTQYF
TGCGCCAGCAGGACTAGCGGGGGTCGCGGGACAGATACGCAGTATTTT
>NA|TRBJ1-5|TRBV2|TRBD1
CASSPDRGNQPQHF
TGTGCCAGCAGTCCAGACAGGGGCAATCAGCCCCAGCATTTT
>NA|TRBJ2-5|TRBV7-2|TRBD2
CASSRAGGGLETQYF
TGTGCCAGCAGCCGCGCGGGAGGGGGATTGGAGACCCAGTACTTC
>NA|TRBJ2-1|TRBV7-2|NA
CASSQGYASVYNEQFF
TGTGCCAGCAGCCAAGGCTACGCCTCAGTTTACAATGAGCAGTTCTTC
>few|TRBJ1-6|TRBV6-6|NA
CASSMGGADSPLHF
TGTGCCAGCAGTATGGGGGGCGCGGATTCACCCCTCCACTTT
>NA|TRBJ2-7|TRBV2|TRBD2
CASSEQLAPYEQYF
TGTGCCAGCAGTGAGCAACTAGCGCCTTACGAGCAGTACTTC
>NA|TRBJ1-1|TRBV2|TRBD1
CASSRQGLNTEAFF
TGTGCCAGCAGTCGACAGGGCTTGAACACTGAAGCTTTCTTT
>NA|TRBJ2-7|TRBV5-1|TRBD2
CASSWNPLAGEIYEQYF
TGCGCCAGCAGCTGGAACCCACTAGCGGGGGAAATCTACGAGCAGTACTTC